Listed here are 13 T cell receptor beta chains from one sample, sequenced in a study of T cells in localized non-small cell lung cancer. Sequencing used immunoSEQ multiplex PCR; TCRdb keeps in-frame clones, though not all of them. The profile shows 3,000 or so clones, approximately 25% of them singletons. The sequencing here drew on lung tumor tissue, taken before any cancer treatment. Receptors were obtained from a man aged 40 to 70 with stage III lung adenocarcinoma.

The V and J genes are TRBV28 and TRBJ2-5; D is perhaps TRBD1 (5 bases). The germline gives CDR1 MDHEN, CDR2 SYDVKM. V lost 0 bases, J lost 5 bases, and 16 bases lay in between. The CDR3 is 16 residues long. This chain's CDR3 is CASSLWAGLTLETQYF. The CDR3 DNA sequence: TGTGCCAGCAGTTTATGGGCAGGGTTGACTCTGGAGACCCAGTACTTC.

This sequence joins TRBV18 and TRBJ1-5, with D tentatively TRBD1 (6 bases). This CDR3 is 13 amino acids long. The V gene lost 4 bases and the J gene lost 7 bases, with 11 bases spanning the gap. Per the germline V gene, CDR1 is KGHSH and CDR2 is LQKENI. Here the CDR3 reads CASSRNREQPQHF. The CDR3 coding sequence is TGTGCCAGCTCACGTAACAGGGAACAGCCCCAGCATTTT.

This clone came up a few times. V gene TRBV6-8 combines with J gene TRBJ1-2; D is possibly TRBD1 (5 bases). Between the trimmed V and J ends, which lost 6 bases and 7 bases, there was a span of 21 bases. In germline, CDR1 is MNHGY, CDR2 SAAAGT. The CDR3 loop spans 15 amino acids. The CDR3 region is CASSSALGRRSGYTF. The CDR3 DNA reads as TGTGCCAGCAGCTCGGCCCTGGGACGTCGGAGTGGCTACACCTTC.

This chain joins TRBV25-1 and TRBJ2-7, with D hard to call. This CDR3 is 13 amino acids long. Germline V gives CDR1 MGHDK, CDR2 SYGVNS. V lost 6 bases, J lost 5 bases, and 14 bases lay in between. The CDR3 DNA reads TGTGCCAGCAGGACAAACGGGCGCGACGAGCAGTACTTC. Translation: CASRTNGRDEQYF.

The chain employs TRBV28 and TRBJ1-1, with D tentatively TRBD1 (5 bases). Trimming shortened V by 3 bases and J by 4 bases, and 12 bases separated the two germline ends. This CDR3 is built from 14 residues. CDR1 MDHEN and CDR2 SYDVKM come from the germline V gene. The CDR3 region is CASSLSTGGTEAFF. The CDR3 DNA reads as TGTGCCAGCAGTTTGAGCACCGGGGGCACTGAAGCTTTCTTT.

Relative to its sample, this clone is medium-sized. The chain is built from TRBV6-8 and TRBJ2-7; possibly TRBD1 or TRBD2 for D (5 bases each). CDR3 length: 15 amino acids. Trimming shortened V by 0 bases and J by 0 bases, and 9 bases separated the two germline ends. Germline V CDR1 and CDR2: MNHGY, SAAAGT. The CDR3 DNA sequence: TGTGCCAGCAGTTACTCGGCAGGGAGCTCCTACGAGCAGTACTTC. Translation gives CASSYSAGSSYEQYF.

The chain carries TRBV29-1 and TRBJ2-3, with D maybe TRBD1 (6 bases). This CDR3 has 12 residues. Germline-derived CDR1 and CDR2 are SQVTM and ANQGSEA. Trimming pared 6 bases from V and 6 bases from J, leaving 13 bases between. The CDR3 sequence is CSVALGADTQYF. In nucleotides, the CDR3 is TGCAGCGTGGCTCTGGGGGCTGATACGCAGTATTTT.

This chain connects TRBV23-1 to TRBJ1-1; D gene unclear. TRBV23-1 is designated an ORF whose function remains uncertain. The V and J ends lost 6 bases and 1 base respectively, with 9 bases between them. The CDR3 is 13 amino acids. CDR3: CASSISQNTEAFF. Written as DNA, the CDR3 is TGCGCCAGCAGCATTTCACAGAACACTGAAGCTTTCTTT.

V and J are TRBV10-1 and TRBJ1-6; TRBD1 might be the D (5 bases). The CDR3 extends over 13 amino acids. Germline V CDR1 and CDR2: WNHNN, SYGVQD (reference sequence). The V end lost 5 bases, the J end lost 6 bases, and 8 bases lay between the germline ends. Written as DNA, the CDR3 is TGCGCCAGCAGTAGACAGATTAATTCACCCCTCCACTTT. Translating gives CASSRQINSPLHF.

The chain carries TRBV7-2 and TRBJ2-1; D is uncertain. Looked up from germline, CDR1 is SGHTA and CDR2 is FQGNSA. V shed 4 bases and J shed 7 bases, with 11 bases lying between them. This CDR3 has 13 residues. CDR3 nucleotide sequence: TGTGCCAGCAGCTCCTTGGACGAGAATGAGCAGTTCTTC. Its translation: CASSSLDENEQFF.

With regard to this clone: A junction boundary mismatches the germline segment, possibly from a read error. The chain employs TRBV6-8 and TRBJ2-7; TRBD2 aligns across 12 bases. The CDR3 is 16 residues long. CDR1 MNHGY and CDR2 SAAAGT come from the germline V gene. Written as DNA, the CDR3 is TGTGCCATCAGTAGGACTAGCGGGGCAATGTCCTACGAGCAGTACTTC. The encoded protein is CAISRTSGAMSYEQYF.

The rearrangement joins TRBV10-2 to TRBJ2-7; the D call may be TRBD1 or TRBD2 (5 bases each). The CDR3 has 12 amino acids. CDR1 is WSHSY and CDR2 is SAAADI in the germline V gene. The germline V and J ends were trimmed by 5 bases and 5 bases, with 10 bases remaining between them. The CDR3 region is CASSRGDHEQYF. In DNA form, the CDR3 reads TGCGCCAGCAGTCGAGGGGACCACGAGCAGTACTTC.

This clone ranks as medium-sized. The rearrangement links TRBV11-3 to TRBJ1-3; D is unresolved. This CDR3 is built from 14 residues. Germline-derived CDR1 and CDR2 are SGHNT and YENEEA. V was clipped by 6 bases and J by 7 bases, with 16 bases between them. CDR3 DNA sequence: TGTGCCAGCAGTCCTCCCGGGTCACCGAACACCATATATTTT. It codes for CASSPPGSPNTIYF.